These T cell receptor beta chains were read from a single sample in a study of T cells in Graves' hyperthyroidism and ophthalmopathy. TCRdb analysed the multiplex PCR reads with MiXCR anew, one entry per CDR3 protein. The sample holds around 660,000 distinct CDR3 sequences, about 45% seen once. Sample: peripheral blood or thyroid tissue (not recorded which). The receptors come from an adult man with Graves' disease, either hyperthyroidism or ophthalmopathy (not recorded which). CDR3s include the opening cysteine and the closing phenylalanine or tryptophan. Each record gives: J gene, clone size, V gene, D gene, CDR3 protein, CDR3 DNA. A D gene is named only where the DNA matches it firmly. Size is omitted from some rows. Given values are once, few, many or a class for expanded clones.

j_gene: TRBJ1-4; abundance: .; v_gene: TRBV11-2; d_gene: .; CDR3aa: CASSLLGVAATNEKLFF; CDR3nt: TGTGCCAGCAGCTTACTCGGCGTAGCCGCAACTAATGAAAAACTGTTTTTT
j_gene: TRBJ2-7; abundance: .; v_gene: TRBV20-1; d_gene: .; CDR3aa: CSADLDSSYEQYF; CDR3nt: TGCAGTGCCGACCTCGACAGTTCCTACGAGCAGTACTTC
j_gene: TRBJ1-4; abundance: .; v_gene: TRBV11-1; d_gene: TRBD1; CDR3aa: CASSRTGGKNEKLFF; CDR3nt: TGTGCCAGCAGTCGGACAGGGGGCAAGAATGAAAAACTGTTTTTT
j_gene: TRBJ1-5; abundance: few; v_gene: TRBV10-1; d_gene: .; CDR3aa: CASSESGPKTHRNQPQHF; CDR3nt: TGCGCCAGCAGTGAAAGCGGACCGAAGACACACCGAAATCAGCCCCAGCATTTT
j_gene: TRBJ2-2; abundance: .; v_gene: TRBV11-2; d_gene: .; CDR3aa: CASSDGQSGELFF; CDR3nt: TGTGCCAGCAGCGACGGACAGAGCGGGGAGCTGTTTTTT
j_gene: TRBJ1-5; abundance: many; v_gene: TRBV7-9; d_gene: .; CDR3aa: CASSLDANGGPQHF; CDR3nt: TGTGCCAGCAGCCTGGACGCAAATGGTGGGCCCCAGCATTTT
j_gene: TRBJ1-1; abundance: many; v_gene: TRBV29-1; d_gene: .; CDR3aa: CSGLDPSREAFF; CDR3nt: TGCAGCGGCCTAGACCCTTCACGGGAAGCTTTCTTT
j_gene: TRBJ1-3; abundance: once; v_gene: TRBV20-1; d_gene: .; CDR3aa: CSARDLMGGISGNTIYF; CDR3nt: TGCAGTGCTAGAGATCTAATGGGGGGGATCTCTGGAAACACCATATATTTT
j_gene: TRBJ1-2; abundance: few; v_gene: TRBV5-1; d_gene: .; CDR3aa: CASRYNSQPDYGYTF; CDR3nt: TGCGCCAGCAGATATAACAGCCAACCAGACTATGGCTACACCTTC
j_gene: TRBJ1-2; abundance: few; v_gene: TRBV19; d_gene: .; CDR3aa: CASSIYGGALDTNYGYTF; CDR3nt: TGTGCCAGTAGTATTTATGGGGGAGCCCTCGACACTAACTATGGCTACACCTTC
j_gene: TRBJ1-3; abundance: .; v_gene: TRBV10-3; d_gene: .; CDR3aa: CAISQNRDDGYTIYF; CDR3nt: TGTGCCATCAGCCAGAACAGGGACGATGGCTACACCATATATTTT
j_gene: TRBJ2-1; abundance: .; v_gene: TRBV10-3; d_gene: .; CDR3aa: CAISAGPEQFF; CDR3nt: TGTGCCATCAGTGCGGGACCCGAGCAGTTCTTC
j_gene: TRBJ1-5; abundance: .; v_gene: TRBV7-9; d_gene: .; CDR3aa: CASSPLGGDQPQHF; CDR3nt: TGTGCCAGCAGCCCCCTGGGGGGGGACCAGCCCCAGCATTTT
j_gene: TRBJ2-2; abundance: many; v_gene: TRBV7-9; d_gene: .; CDR3aa: CASSLATGTGELFF; CDR3nt: TGTGCCAGCAGCTTAGCGACGGGCACCGGGGAGCTGTTTTTT
j_gene: TRBJ1-2; abundance: many; v_gene: TRBV25-1; d_gene: .; CDR3aa: CASTGLEPGYTF; CDR3nt: TGTGCCAGCACTGGGCTCGAACCGGGCTACACCTTC
j_gene: TRBJ1-1; abundance: .; v_gene: TRBV9; d_gene: TRBD1; CDR3aa: CASSSRTGQGLSANTEAFF; CDR3nt: TGTGCCAGCAGCTCACGCACGGGACAGGGGCTGAGCGCGAACACTGAAGCTTTCTTT
j_gene: TRBJ1-2; abundance: few; v_gene: TRBV20-1; d_gene: .; CDR3aa: CSAMPGTADGYTF; CDR3nt: TGCAGTGCTATGCCCGGGACCGCGGATGGCTACACCTTC
j_gene: TRBJ1-3; abundance: .; v_gene: TRBV29-1; d_gene: .; CDR3aa: CSSQRTAGNTIYF; CDR3nt: TGCAGCAGTCAAAGGACAGCTGGAAACACCATATATTTT
j_gene: TRBJ2-7; abundance: .; v_gene: TRBV15; d_gene: .; CDR3aa: CATSRETSYEQYF; CDR3nt: TGTGCCACCAGCAGAGAGACGTCGTACGAGCAGTACTTC
j_gene: TRBJ2-2; abundance: many; v_gene: TRBV29-1; d_gene: TRBD1; CDR3aa: CSVVTGVTGELFF; CDR3nt: TGCAGCGTTGTAACAGGGGTCACCGGGGAGCTGTTTTTT
j_gene: TRBJ1-3; abundance: .; v_gene: TRBV29-1; d_gene: .; CDR3aa: CSPRTRNTIYF; CDR3nt: TGCAGCCCAAGGACGAGAAACACCATATATTTT
j_gene: TRBJ2-7; abundance: .; v_gene: TRBV7-9; d_gene: .; CDR3aa: CANHPLGSMPSEQYF; CDR3nt: TGTGCCAACCATCCCCTGGGTTCTATGCCATCCGAGCAGTACTTC
j_gene: TRBJ2-5; abundance: .; v_gene: TRBV24-1; d_gene: .; CDR3aa: CATARGGQETQYF; CDR3nt: TGTGCCACTGCAAGGGGGGGTCAAGAGACCCAGTACTTC
j_gene: TRBJ1-5; abundance: .; v_gene: TRBV24-1; d_gene: .; CDR3aa: CATSDPLAGTYNEQPQHF; CDR3nt: TGTGCCACCAGTGACCCTCTAGCGGGGACATACAATGAGCAGCCCCAGCATTTT
j_gene: TRBJ1-5; abundance: .; v_gene: TRBV19; d_gene: .; CDR3aa: CASSDLVSNQPQHF; CDR3nt: TGTGCCAGTAGTGACCTAGTTAGCAATCAGCCCCAGCATTTT
j_gene: TRBJ2-7; abundance: many; v_gene: TRBV29-1; d_gene: TRBD2; CDR3aa: CSVRGVSYEQYF; CDR3nt: TGCAGCGTCCGGGGGGTCAGCTACGAGCAGTACTTC
j_gene: TRBJ2-7; abundance: many; v_gene: TRBV2; d_gene: TRBD1; CDR3aa: CASSGTGGRDEQYF; CDR3nt: TGTGCCAGCAGCGGGACAGGGGGCAGGGACGAGCAGTACTTC
j_gene: TRBJ1-5; abundance: .; v_gene: TRBV24-1; d_gene: .; CDR3aa: CATSGQGSQPQHF; CDR3nt: TGTGCCACCAGTGGCCAGGGGAGCCAGCCCCAGCATTTT
j_gene: TRBJ1-4; abundance: many; v_gene: TRBV2; d_gene: .; CDR3aa: CASSEWGSNEKLFF; CDR3nt: TGTGCCAGCAGTGAATGGGGCTCTAATGAAAAACTGTTTTTT
j_gene: TRBJ1-6; abundance: many; v_gene: TRBV15; d_gene: TRBD1; CDR3aa: CATSSQTGPNSPLHF; CDR3nt: TGTGCCACCAGCAGCCAGACAGGGCCTAATTCACCCCTCCACTTT
j_gene: TRBJ2-5; abundance: .; v_gene: TRBV28; d_gene: .; CDR3aa: CASSEPGFPETQYF; CDR3nt: TGTGCCAGCAGTGAACCAGGGTTCCCAGAGACCCAGTACTTC
j_gene: TRBJ1-3; abundance: many; v_gene: TRBV7-2; d_gene: TRBD1; CDR3aa: CASSSDRGSGNTIYF; CDR3nt: TGTGCCAGCAGCTCGGACAGGGGGTCCGGAAACACCATATATTTT
j_gene: TRBJ1-1; abundance: few; v_gene: TRBV5-1; d_gene: .; CDR3aa: CASSSFHRANTEAFF; CDR3nt: TGCGCCAGCAGCAGCTTCCACAGGGCAAACACTGAAGCTTTCTTT
j_gene: TRBJ1-6; abundance: .; v_gene: TRBV10-3; d_gene: TRBD1; CDR3aa: CASRDRGSPLHF; CDR3nt: TGTGCCTCCAGGGACAGGGGATCACCCCTCCACTTT
j_gene: TRBJ2-7; abundance: .; v_gene: TRBV14; d_gene: TRBD1; CDR3aa: CASSQDRAGYEQYF; CDR3nt: TGTGCCAGCAGCCAGGACAGGGCGGGCTACGAGCAGTACTTC
j_gene: TRBJ1-2; abundance: many; v_gene: TRBV15; d_gene: TRBD1; CDR3aa: CATEKGQTNYGYTF; CDR3nt: TGTGCCACCGAAAAGGGACAGACTAACTATGGCTACACCTTC
j_gene: TRBJ1-5; abundance: few; v_gene: TRBV6-5; d_gene: .; CDR3aa: CASSYGPRLPQHF; CDR3nt: TGTGCCAGCAGTTACGGGCCTCGTCTACCCCAGCATTTT
j_gene: TRBJ2-7; abundance: .; v_gene: TRBV7-9; d_gene: .; CDR3aa: CASSLGQAAYEQYF; CDR3nt: TGTGCCAGCAGCTTAGGACAGGCAGCCTACGAGCAGTACTTC
j_gene: TRBJ2-5; abundance: few; v_gene: TRBV25-1; d_gene: TRBD1; CDR3aa: CASSAYTGGETQYF; CDR3nt: TGTGCCAGCAGTGCCTATACAGGGGGGGAGACCCAGTACTTC
j_gene: TRBJ1-1; abundance: few; v_gene: TRBV19; d_gene: .; CDR3aa: CASSTQMNTEAFF; CDR3nt: TGTGCCAGTAGTACACAGATGAACACTGAAGCTTTCTTT
j_gene: TRBJ1-2; abundance: .; v_gene: TRBV12-3/TRBV12-4; d_gene: TRBD1; CDR3aa: CASRGTGANNYGYTF; CDR3nt: TGTGCCAGCAGGGGGACAGGGGCTAACAACTATGGCTACACCTTC
j_gene: TRBJ2-5; abundance: .; v_gene: TRBV20-1; d_gene: .; CDR3aa: CSAREGVGETQYF; CDR3nt: TGCAGTGCTAGGGAGGGGGTTGGAGAGACCCAGTACTTC
j_gene: TRBJ2-5; abundance: many; v_gene: TRBV12-3/TRBV12-4; d_gene: .; CDR3aa: CASSWSSIETQYF; CDR3nt: TGTGCCAGCAGTTGGTCCTCGATTGAGACCCAGTACTTC
j_gene: TRBJ1-1; abundance: many; v_gene: TRBV10-3; d_gene: .; CDR3aa: CAISITKDTEAFF; CDR3nt: TGTGCCATCAGTATAACAAAGGACACTGAAGCTTTCTTT
j_gene: TRBJ1-5; abundance: .; v_gene: TRBV2; d_gene: TRBD1; CDR3aa: CASSGHSGQGAHPQHF; CDR3nt: TGTGCCAGCAGTGGGCACTCCGGACAGGGGGCCCACCCCCAGCATTTT
j_gene: TRBJ1-6; abundance: .; v_gene: TRBV2; d_gene: TRBD1; CDR3aa: CASKIDRGLSPLHF; CDR3nt: TGTGCCAGCAAGATAGACAGGGGGCTCTCCCCCCTCCACTTT
j_gene: TRBJ1-3; abundance: few; v_gene: TRBV29-1; d_gene: .; CDR3aa: CSVDERGGYTIYF; CDR3nt: TGCAGCGTTGATGAGAGGGGCGGCTACACCATATATTTT
j_gene: TRBJ1-2; abundance: many; v_gene: TRBV24-1; d_gene: TRBD1; CDR3aa: CATSETDRDNYGYTF; CDR3nt: TGTGCCACCAGTGAAACTGACAGGGATAACTATGGCTACACCTTC
j_gene: TRBJ1-4; abundance: .; v_gene: TRBV20-1; d_gene: .; CDR3aa: CSANKGGNEKLFF; CDR3nt: TGCAGTGCTAATAAGGGGGGTAATGAAAAACTGTTTTTT
j_gene: TRBJ2-3; abundance: .; v_gene: TRBV7-8; d_gene: TRBD2; CDR3aa: CASSPTSSTTDTQYF; CDR3nt: TGTGCCAGCAGCCCGACTAGCTCCACCACAGATACGCAGTATTTT
j_gene: TRBJ1-2; abundance: once; v_gene: TRBV12-3/TRBV12-4; d_gene: .; CDR3aa: CASSLALLGDGYTF; CDR3nt: TGTGCCAGCAGTTTAGCGCTTCTAGGGGATGGCTACACCTTC
j_gene: TRBJ2-5; abundance: .; v_gene: TRBV7-3; d_gene: TRBD1; CDR3aa: CASSLRTGGETQYF; CDR3nt: TGTGCCAGCAGCTTACGGACAGGTGGAGAGACCCAGTACTTC